This entry concerns a single T cell receptor (beta chain). Its target is not known. Measured with immunoSEQ multiplex PCR; TCRdb has only the in-frame clones, and not every one. The table shows nearly 500,000 clones, with less than 80% occurring only once. The healthy adult donors were HIV-negative and reported no recent acute infections or vaccinations. Trimming at V came to 1 base and at J to 2 bases, leaving 4 bases not matched to a gene. The CDR3 contains 16 residues. Germline lookup yields CDR1 LGHNT and CDR2 FRNRAP. This entry comes from a study of shared clonotypes between healthy human individuals. Study-wide findings and caveats: Among donors, clonotype sharing was expected to be affected by sequencing depth.

Sequencing was done on a sample of PBMCs. The chain is built from TRBV12-5 and TRBJ2-7, with 11 positions matching TRBD2. This clonotype originated in a middle-aged woman in good health. Some clones in this sample may be carry-over from other donors' samples. The CDR3 region is CASGLALAGATYEQYF. The CDR3 region has the DNA TGTGCTAGTGGTTTGGCACTAGCGGGAGCGACCTACGAGCAGTACTTC.